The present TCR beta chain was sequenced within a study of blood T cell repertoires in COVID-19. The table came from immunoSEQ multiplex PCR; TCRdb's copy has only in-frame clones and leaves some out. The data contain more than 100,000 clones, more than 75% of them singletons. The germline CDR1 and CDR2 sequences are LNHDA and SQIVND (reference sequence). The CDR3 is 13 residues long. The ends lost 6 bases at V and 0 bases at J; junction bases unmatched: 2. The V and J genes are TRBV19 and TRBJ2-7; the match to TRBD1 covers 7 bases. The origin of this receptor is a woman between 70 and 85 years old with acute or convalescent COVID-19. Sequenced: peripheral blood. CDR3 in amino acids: CASRRQGSYEQYF. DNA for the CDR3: TGTGCCAGTAGAAGACAGGGCTCCTACGAGCAGTACTTC.